The source of this TCR beta chain is a study of T cells in Graves' hyperthyroidism and ophthalmopathy. Whole-study results and caveats: The majority of expanded thyroid clonotypes above 0.001 also appeared in blood.

Per the germline V gene, CDR1 is SGHRS and CDR2 is YFSETQ. This CDR3 contains 12 residues. Trimming left V 3 bases short and J 8 bases short, with 10 bases between. TCR beta CDR3 regions were amplified from RNA transcripts. RT-PCR in the first round (using the HTBI primer set) targeted the TCR CDR3. TCRdb re-derived calls from the multiplex PCR reads in MiXCR, one entry per CDR3 protein. The sample lists around 200,000 distinct CDR3 sequences, 17% occurring once. This clonotype occurred many times. Antigen unknown. Over 18 months, lack of ophthalmopathy progression marked Graves' hyperthyroidism as stable. The PBMCs were taken from 10 ml of fresh peripheral blood.

The sequence derives from a woman in her forties or fifties with Graves' hyperthyroidism. This rearrangement joins TRBV5-1 to TRBJ2-3; D ambiguous. Sequenced: blood. The CDR3 DNA is TGCGCCAGCAGCTACCCCCATGGTACGCAGTATTTT. This translates into CASSYPHGTQYF.